This T cell receptor (beta chain) was profiled in a study of blood T cell repertoires in COVID-19. About the study: The United States, Italy and Spain provided the acute and convalescent COVID-19 samples.

Germline lookup yields CDR1 SNHLY and CDR2 FYNNEI. This CDR3 is 15 amino acids long. The V end was cut by 1 base, the J end by 2 bases, with 12 bases between. Assay used: immunoSEQ multiplex PCR; TCRdb lists only in-frame clones, some missing. The table has 60,000 to 65,000 clones, around 80% seen once; the top ten hold about 20%. The source is a man aged 55 to 69 with acute or convalescent COVID-19. The chain couples TRBV2 to TRBJ2-7; D may be TRBD1 (6 bases). The sequenced sample was peripheral blood. The CDR3 loop reads CASSEDGGRPYEQYF. As DNA, the CDR3 is TGTGCCAGCAGTGAAGATGGGGGCAGGCCCTACGAGCAGTACTTC.